Listed here are 20 T cell receptor beta chains from one sample, sequenced in a study of blood T cell repertoires in COVID-19. Measured with immunoSEQ multiplex PCR; TCRdb has only the in-frame clones, and not every one. The table records 100,000 to 150,000 clones, 70% to 85% of them present only once. Material for sequencing was peripheral blood. Receptors were obtained from a woman aged 60-75 years with acute or convalescent COVID-19.

The chain is built from TRBV5-6 and TRBJ2-4; D not resolved. V was clipped by 0 bases and J by 0 bases, with 7 bases between them. The CDR3 is 15 amino acids. CDR1 SGHDT and CDR2 YYEEEE come from the germline V gene. The CDR3 is CASSLGSLAKNIQYF. The DNA for the CDR3 is TGTGCCAGCAGCTTGGGCAGTCTAGCCAAAAACATTCAGTACTTC.

The chain recombines TRBV18 with TRBJ1-1; 7 bases match TRBD1. Germline loops: CDR1 KGHSH, CDR2 LQKENI. CDR3 size: 15 residues. The junction had 4 bases not matched to a gene; V was cut back by 3 bases and J by 0 bases. CDR3 amino acids: CASSPPGQLNTEAFF. CDR3 DNA: TGTGCCAGCTCACCCCCGGGACAGCTGAACACTGAAGCTTTCTTT.

The chain uses TRBV3-1 (or the pseudogene TRBV3-2) and TRBJ1-3, with 9 bases that match TRBD1. With 6 bases clipped from V and 7 bases from J, the junction kept 10 bases outside the gene matches. Looked up from germline, CDR1 is LGHDT and CDR2 is YNNKEL (reference sequence). This CDR3 is built from 15 residues. Written as DNA, the CDR3 is TGTGCCAGCAGTCTTTCATGGGACAGGGCTAACACCATATATTTT. Amino acid sequence: CASSLSWDRANTIYF.

This sequence joins TRBV3-1 (or the pseudogene TRBV3-2) and TRBJ2-3; a possible D gene is TRBD1 (5 bases). In germline, CDR1 is LGHDT, CDR2 YNNKEL (reference sequence). The CDR3 has 14 residues. Between the trimmed V and J ends, which lost 3 bases and 8 bases, there was a span of 15 bases. CDR3 loop: CASSQGRVLGTQYF. CDR3 nucleotides: TGTGCCAGCAGCCAGGGCAGGGTACTCGGTACGCAGTATTTT.

The chain employs TRBV12-5 and TRBJ1-5; the match to TRBD1 covers 10 bases. Germline CDR1 reads LGHNT; CDR2 reads FRNRAP. Germline trimming cut 8 bases from V and 3 bases from J; bases unmatched to any gene: 4. The CDR3 has 14 residues. This CDR3 reads CASSRQGANQPQHF. The DNA of the CDR3 is TGTGCTAGTTCTCGACAGGGGGCCAATCAGCCCCAGCATTTT. The full variable domain, rest sourced from reference TRBV12-5 and TRBJ1-5, is DARVTQTPRHKVTEMGQEVTMRCQPILGHNTVFWYRQTMMQGLELLAYFRNRAPLDDSGMPKDRFSAEMPDATLATLKIQPSEPRDSAVYFCASSRQGANQPQHFGDGTRLSIL.

This clone has ten or more counts. Other DNA sequences within the sample encode an identical CDR3. This rearrangement joins TRBV3-1 (or the pseudogene TRBV3-2) to TRBJ1-1; no clear D gene. The ends were cut back, 3 bases at V and 1 base at J, with 3 bases in the middle. Germline loops: CDR1 LGHDT, CDR2 YNNKEL (reference sequence). The CDR3 has 12 residues. CDR3 sequence reads: CASSQANTEAFF. The CDR3 bases are TGTGCCAGCAGCCAGGCGAACACTGAAGCTTTCTTT.

The chain employs TRBV27 and TRBJ1-2; weak D call: TRBD1 (6 bases). The CDR3 sequence is 13 residues long. The V and J ends lost 5 bases and 8 bases respectively, with 15 bases between them. Germline V CDR1 and CDR2: MNHEY, SMNVEV (reference sequence). In DNA, the CDR3 is TGTGCCAGCAGTGTCACAGGGAAGGAGGGCTACACCTTC. It translates to CASSVTGKEGYTF.

The chain carries TRBV10-2 and TRBJ1-2, with 7 bases matching TRBD1. Germline-derived CDR1 and CDR2 are WSHSY and SAAADI. This CDR3 has 17 residues. The V gene end was trimmed by 0 bases and the J gene end by 0 bases; junction bases not matched to a gene: 7. CDR3 protein: CASSESNPTGANYGYTF. The CDR3, as DNA: TGCGCCAGCAGTGAGTCGAACCCTACAGGGGCTAACTATGGCTACACCTTC.

This clone was counted between two and nine times. The V call is TRBV3-1 (or the pseudogene TRBV3-2), the J call TRBJ1-2, with D uncertain. Germline V CDR1 and CDR2: LGHDT, YNNKEL (reference sequence). The CDR3 is 14 residues long. Deletions cut 1 base from V and 4 bases from J, with 10 bases between. CDR3 sequence reads: CASSQADTSYGYTF. CDR3 bases: TGTGCCAGCAGCCAAGCTGACACCAGCTATGGCTACACCTTC.

J is TRBJ1-5 and V is TRBV19; D remains ambiguous. The CDR3 sequence is 14 residues long. The germline V gene has CDR1 LNHDA and CDR2 SQIVND (reference sequence). Trimming stripped 5 bases from V and 6 bases from J, with 14 bases between. The CDR3 protein is CASSSREGAQPQHF. Here the CDR3 DNA reads TGTGCCAGTAGTTCCCGGGAGGGCGCTCAGCCCCAGCATTTT. The full variable domain, with the rest looked up from reference TRBV19 and TRBJ1-5, is DGGITQSPKYLFRKEGQNVTLSCEQNLNHDAMYWYRQDPGQGLRLIYYSQIVNDFQKGDIAEGYSVSREKKESFPLTVTSAQKNPTAFYLCASSSREGAQPQHFGDGTRLSIL.

V gene TRBV4-2 combines with J gene TRBJ1-5; 9 nucleotides line up with TRBD1. Germline CDR1 is LGHNA and CDR2 is YNFKEQ. The CDR3 runs to 18 residues. Trimming cost V 8 bases and J 0 bases; bases outside gene matches: 14. The CDR3 DNA is TGTGCCAGCGGCTCCGGGACAGGGCCTTTGCATAGCAATCAGCCCCAGCATTTT. Translation: CASGSGTGPLHSNQPQHF.

The chain employs TRBV9 and TRBJ1-6, with D uncertain. CDR1 is SGDLS and CDR2 is YYNGEE in the germline V gene. This CDR3 comprises 15 residues. V was trimmed by 2 bases and J by 10 bases, leaving 16 bases between them. The CDR3 sequence: CASSVYGQAGSPLHF. The CDR3 DNA follows: TGTGCCAGCAGCGTCTATGGGCAGGCGGGCTCACCCCTCCACTTT.

The chain recombines TRBV2 with TRBJ1-2; no clear D. The germline CDR1 and CDR2 sequences are SNHLY and FYNNEI. The CDR3 is 12 amino acids. V dropped 2 bases and J dropped 8 bases, with 9 bases sitting between them. CDR3 in DNA: TGTGCCAGCAGTGAAAACAAGAACGGCTACACCTTC. It codes for CASSENKNGYTF.

The V gene is TRBV7-2, the J gene TRBJ1-4; D gene ambiguous. The CDR3 is made up of 14 amino acids. Germline V gene lookup returns CDR1 SGHTA and CDR2 FQGNSA. Trimming pared 3 bases from V and 5 bases from J, leaving 10 bases between. The CDR3 sequence is CASSLSRQNEKLFF. CDR3 coding DNA: TGTGCCAGCAGCTTGAGCAGGCAGAATGAAAAACTGTTTTTT.

This chain joins TRBV4-1 and TRBJ1-4; D call uncertain. The CDR3 has 14 residues. Germline values: CDR1 MGHRA, CDR2 YSYEKL. V was cut by 5 bases and J by 4 bases, with 11 bases left in between. CDR3 protein: CASSTPTGNEKLFF. The CDR3 DNA follows: TGCGCCAGCAGCACCCCCACGGGTAATGAAAAACTGTTTTTT.

This rearrangement joins TRBV5-1 to TRBJ2-1; the match to TRBD2 covers 11 bases. Trimming cost V 3 bases and J 3 bases; bases outside gene matches: 8. Germline V lookup: CDR1 SGHRS, CDR2 YFSETQ. This CDR3 has 17 residues. CDR3 DNA sequence: TGCGCCAGCAGCTCGAGTCCTAGCGGGGGGAACTACAATGAGCAGTTCTTC. This gives the protein CASSSSPSGGNYNEQFF.

This clone was seen only once. Mismatch with germline at one junction end may stem from a read error. The chain is built from TRBV24-1 and TRBJ1-1; D is ambiguous. This CDR3 has 12 amino acids. Germline V gene sequence: CDR1 KGHDR, CDR2 SFDVKD. Written as DNA, the CDR3 is TGTGCCACCAGGGGCAGTAACAGTGAAGCTTTCTTT. Its translation: CATRGSNSEAFF.

V gene TRBV24-1 combines with J gene TRBJ2-3; the match to TRBD2 covers 9 bases. CDR1 is KGHDR, CDR2 SFDVKD, per germline. Trimming at V came to 8 bases and at J to 5 bases, leaving 7 bases not matched to a gene. This CDR3 comprises 14 residues. The CDR3 is CATTAAGGQDTQYF. CDR3 in DNA: TGTGCCACCACGGCGGCGGGGGGGCAAGATACGCAGTATTTT.

There are a few counts of this clone. V and J are TRBV30 and TRBJ1-6; no reliable D call. Trimming removed 2 bases from V and 0 bases from J, with 8 bases in between. This CDR3 is 15 amino acids long. Germline V CDR1 and CDR2: GTSNPN, SVGIG (reference sequence). CDR3 amino acids: CAWSKRSSYNSPLHF. CDR3 bases: TGTGCCTGGAGTAAGCGGAGCTCCTATAATTCACCCCTCCACTTT.

This clone appeared a single time. The rearrangement uses TRBV2 and TRBJ2-5, with 13 bases matching TRBD2. This CDR3 is built from 16 residues. V was clipped by 5 bases and J by 1 base; unmatched bases: 4. The germline V gene has CDR1 SNHLY and CDR2 FYNNEI. The CDR3 nucleotides are TGTGCCAGCAGTTCCGGGACTAGCGGGATCCAAGAGACCCAGTACTTC. This codes for CASSSGTSGIQETQYF.